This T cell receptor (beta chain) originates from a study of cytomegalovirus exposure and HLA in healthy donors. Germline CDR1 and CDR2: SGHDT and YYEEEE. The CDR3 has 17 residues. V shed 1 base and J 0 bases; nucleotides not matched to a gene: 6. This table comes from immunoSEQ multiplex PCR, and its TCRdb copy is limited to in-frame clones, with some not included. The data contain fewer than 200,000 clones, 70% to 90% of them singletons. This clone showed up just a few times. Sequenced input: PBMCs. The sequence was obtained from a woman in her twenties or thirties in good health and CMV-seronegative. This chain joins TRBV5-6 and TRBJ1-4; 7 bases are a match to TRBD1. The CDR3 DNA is TGTGCCAGCAGCTTGAGACAGGGACATGCAACTAATGAAAAACTGTTTTTT. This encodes CASSLRQGHATNEKLFF.